These 10 T cell receptor beta chains came from one sample sequenced in a study of T cell changes during pregnancy in multiple sclerosis. Libraries were prepared by immunoSEQ multiplex PCR; TCRdb keeps only in-frame clonotypes and omits some of them. The table has just under 100,000 clones, 80% to 95% seen once. The sample consisted of peripheral blood, taken after pregnancy. Source of these receptors: a female donor with multiple sclerosis, enrolled in a pregnancy study.

This chain uses TRBV28 with TRBJ2-5; D is ambiguous. V was cut by 7 bases and J by 3 bases, with 6 bases left in between. Per the germline V gene, CDR1 is MDHEN and CDR2 is SYDVKM. CDR3 size: 11 residues. For the CDR3, the DNA is TGTGCCAGCAAACGGGAAGAGACCCAGTACTTC. Protein: CASKREETQYF.

V gene TRBV7-9 combines with J gene TRBJ1-5, with TRBD1 as a possible D gene (5 bases). Germline values: CDR1 SEHNR, CDR2 FQNEAQ (reference sequence). The CDR3 is made up of 16 amino acids. Trimming cost V 6 bases and J 0 bases, with 15 bases left between them. CDR3 nucleotide sequence: TGTGCCAGCAGACACAGATCGACAGTTAGCAATCAGCCCCAGCATTTT. This codes for CASRHRSTVSNQPQHF.

Regarding this clone: One end of the junction does not line up with germline, which may come from a read error. The chain combines TRBV7-6 with TRBJ2-2; 10 nucleotides line up with TRBD2. The germline V gene has CDR1 SGHVS and CDR2 FNYEAQ. This CDR3 comprises 15 residues. CDR3 nucleotides: TGTGCCAGCAGCGTAGCGGGAGGCGGCACCGGGGAGCTGTTTTTT. It encodes CASSVAGGGTGELFF.

V is TRBV19 and J is TRBJ1-3; 7 nucleotides match TRBD1. Germline-derived CDR1 and CDR2 are LNHDA and SQIVND (reference sequence). With 11 bases clipped from V and 0 bases from J, the junction kept 4 bases outside the gene matches. The CDR3 covers 13 residues. This CDR3 is CAGGQSSGNTIYF. The CDR3 DNA reads TGTGCCGGGGGACAGAGCTCTGGAAACACCATATATTTT.

The rearrangement joins TRBV27 to TRBJ1-6; possibly TRBD1 for D (5 bases). V lost 4 bases and J 7 bases, leaving 8 bases between the germline ends. The length of the CDR3 is 13 residues. The germline V gene encodes CDR1 MNHEY and CDR2 SMNVEV (reference sequence). The CDR3 bases are TGTGCCAGCAGTTGGGACTCAAATTCACCCCTCCACTTT. It specifies CASSWDSNSPLHF.

This chain uses TRBV30 with TRBJ2-1; 11 bases fit TRBD2. Germline CDR1 is GTSNPN and CDR2 is SVGIG (reference sequence). This CDR3 contains 15 residues. V dropped 0 bases and J dropped 8; count of bases not matched to a gene: 6. The CDR3 protein is CAWSVTSGIPHEQFF. Here the CDR3 DNA reads TGTGCCTGGAGTGTGACTAGCGGGATTCCCCATGAGCAGTTCTTC.

CDR3: CASSPGQMLNYGYTF. For the CDR3, the DNA is TGTGCCAGCAGCCCCGGACAGATGTTAAACTATGGCTACACCTTC. V is TRBV7-9 and J is TRBJ1-2; TRBD1 might be the D (6 bases). Trimming left V 5 bases short and J 2 bases short, with 15 bases between. The germline gives CDR1 SEHNR, CDR2 FQNEAQ (reference sequence). This CDR3 region has 15 residues.

The chain couples TRBV5-4 to TRBJ2-5; D is possibly TRBD1 (5 bases). CDR3 length: 12 amino acids. Trimming removed 5 bases at V and 5 bases at J, with 10 bases between. Germline CDR1 is SGHNT and CDR2 is YYREEE (reference sequence). CDR3 nucleotides: TGTGCCAGCAGGGGTGGGGCGGAGACCCAGTACTTC. It encodes CASRGGAETQYF. The full variable domain, its missing parts supplied by reference TRBV5-4 and TRBJ2-5, is ETGVTQSPTHLIKTRGQQVTLRCSSQSGHNTVSWYQQALGQGPQFIFQYYREEENGRGNFPPRFSGLQFPNYSSELNVNALELDDSALYLCASRGGAETQYFGPGTRLLVL.

Only one count was recorded for this clone. The chain carries TRBV9 and TRBJ2-6, with 8 nucleotides matching TRBD1. This CDR3 has 18 amino acids. With 2 bases clipped from V and 0 bases from J, the junction kept 7 bases outside the gene matches. Per the germline V gene, CDR1 is SGDLS and CDR2 is YYNGEE. Here the CDR3 reads CASSVTAGGASGANVLTF. CDR3 DNA sequence: TGTGCCAGCAGCGTTACGGCAGGGGGCGCCTCTGGGGCCAACGTCCTGACTTTC.

The chain couples TRBV19 to TRBJ1-2; no reliable D call. The CDR3 sequence is 14 residues long. The V end lost 0 bases, the J end lost 1 base, and 6 bases lay between the germline ends. Germline V CDR1 and CDR2: LNHDA, SQIVND (reference sequence). The CDR3 loop reads CASSIDRSNYGYTF. As DNA, the CDR3 is TGTGCCAGTAGTATAGATCGCAGTAACTATGGCTACACCTTC.